The 15 T cell receptor beta chains given below trace back to one sample, sequenced in a study of spatial heterogeneity in lung cancer. Study outcomes and limitations: One measure, the expanded intratumoral alpha and beta TCR count, tracked tumor mutation counts.

As to time point: sample taken at primary tumor resection. TCRdb reprocessed the 5' RACE reads with MiXCR, giving one entry per CDR3 protein. The repertoire holds thousands of distinct CDR3 sequences, with around 8.4% as singletons. These receptors have no known antigen. This material consisted of lung tumor tissue, taken at surgery. The receptors originated from a male donor with early-stage non-small cell lung cancer.

By share, this clonotype counts as medium-sized. The chain recombines TRBV20-1 with TRBJ2-1, with D perhaps matching TRBD2 (6 bases). The CDR3 length is 14 residues. The V and J ends lost 6 bases and 6 bases respectively, with 18 bases between them. The germline CDR1 and CDR2 sequences are DFQATT and SNEGSKA (reference sequence). The CDR3 DNA reads TGCAGTGCCTCGGGACTCCCTATCGGCAATGAGCAGTTCTTC. Encoded protein: CSASGLPIGNEQFF.

This clonotype was found a few times. The rearrangement uses TRBV7-2 and TRBJ2-7, with 9 bases lining up with TRBD2. The CDR3 sequence is 16 residues long. The V segment lost 5 bases and the J segment 2 bases; nucleotides outside the gene matches: 10. CDR1 SGHTA and CDR2 FQGNSA come from the germline V gene. The CDR3 DNA reads as TGTGCCAGCAGCCTCAAGACTAGCGGCCTCCCCTACGAGCAGTACTTC. Its protein product is CASSLKTSGLPYEQYF. The full variable domain, in which reference TRBV7-2 and TRBJ2-7 provide the parts outside the CDR3, is GAGVSQSPSNKVTEKGKDVELRCDPISGHTALYWYRQSLGQGLEFLIYFQGNSAPDKSGLPSDRFSAERTGGSVSTLTIQRTQQEDSAVYLCASSLKTSGLPYEQYFGPGTRLTVT.

This clonotype was recorded many times. V is TRBV7-2 and J is TRBJ1-6; perhaps TRBD1 as D (5 bases). The germline CDR1 and CDR2 sequences are SGHTA and FQGNSA. Trimming removed 5 bases from V and 10 bases from J, with 12 bases in between. The CDR3 consists of 13 residues. CDR3 in amino acids: CASSRRGDSPLHF. The CDR3 DNA follows: TGTGCCAGCAGCCGTAGGGGAGACTCACCCCTCCACTTT. The full variable domain, in which reference TRBV7-2 and TRBJ1-6 provide the parts outside the CDR3, is GAGVSQSPSNKVTEKGKDVELRCDPISGHTALYWYRQSLGQGLEFLIYFQGNSAPDKSGLPSDRFSAERTGGSVSTLTIQRTQQEDSAVYLCASSRRGDSPLHFGNGTRLTVT.

By frequency in the sample, this clonotype is medium-sized. V is TRBV28 and J is TRBJ1-4; D might be TRBD1 (6 bases). The germline CDR1 and CDR2 sequences are MDHEN and SYDVKM. The length of the CDR3 is 14 residues. Deletions cut 5 bases from V and 5 bases from J, with 12 bases between. CDR3 in DNA: TGTGCCAGCAGTGTTAAGGGGGGGAATGAAAAACTGTTTTTT. Protein: CASSVKGGNEKLFF.

This clonotype qualifies as medium-sized. CDR3: CAISESRLAGDEQFF. CDR3 nucleotide sequence: TGTGCCATCAGTGAGTCAAGACTAGCGGGAGATGAGCAGTTCTTC. This chain joins TRBV10-3 and TRBJ2-1, with 12 bases aligning to TRBD2. CDR3 length: 15 amino acids. The V gene end was trimmed by 0 bases and the J gene end by 8 bases; junction bases not matched to a gene: 2. Germline loops: CDR1 ENHRY, CDR2 SYGVKD.

This clonotype is medium-sized within its sample. The chain carries TRBV6-2 or TRBV6-3 and TRBJ2-7, with 7 nucleotides matching TRBD2. Germline V gene data show CDR1 as MNHEY and CDR2 as SVGEGT. Trimming took 0 bases from V and 5 from J; bases not matched to a gene: 10. CDR3 size: 16 residues. The CDR3 nucleotides are TGTGCCAGCAGTTACTCTCCCCGGGAGGCCGGTAACGAGCAGTACTTC. The encoded protein is CASSYSPREAGNEQYF.

Judged by abundance, this clonotype is medium-sized (0.01 to 0.1%). The chain has TRBV7-2 and TRBJ1-4; D perhaps matches TRBD1 (6 bases). The germline gives CDR1 SGHTA, CDR2 FQGNSA. The CDR3 length is 15 residues. The V end lost 5 bases, the J end lost 2 bases, and 12 bases lay between the germline ends. In DNA, the CDR3 is TGTGCCAGCAGCCGAGGGGGGGCTACTAATGAAAAACTGTTTTTT. Protein: CASSRGGATNEKLFF.

The CDR3 sequence is CASSPGQGLSYEQYF. CDR3 in DNA: TGTGCCAGTAGTCCCGGACAGGGGCTCTCCTACGAGCAGTACTTC. The chain is built from TRBV19 and TRBJ2-7; 9 positions agree with TRBD1. Unmatched junction bases numbered 5, after V lost 5 bases and J lost 0 bases. The germline CDR1 and CDR2 sequences are LNHDA and SQIVND (reference sequence). The CDR3 has 15 residues.

This clonotype is classed as medium-sized. The CDR3 region has the DNA TGCAGTGCTGCACGCAGAGGTAGGACAGACAATGAGCAGTTCTTC. This gives the protein CSAARRGRTDNEQFF. The rearrangement links TRBV20-1 to TRBJ2-1, with a tentative D call TRBD1 (6 bases). Trimming stripped 5 bases from V and 5 bases from J, with 19 bases between. The CDR3 sequence is 15 residues long. CDR1 is DFQATT and CDR2 is SNEGSKA in the germline V gene (reference sequence).

In its sample, this clonotype ranks as medium-sized (0.01 to 0.1%). The J gene is TRBJ1-4, the V gene TRBV7-2, with 8 bases aligning to TRBD1. The V gene end was trimmed by 2 bases and the J gene end by 6 bases; junction bases not matched to a gene: 11. The CDR3 extends over 17 amino acids. In germline, CDR1 is SGHTA, CDR2 FQGNSA. CDR3 loop: CASSLTVRDRRDEKLFF. CDR3 in DNA: TGTGCCAGCAGCTTAACCGTCAGGGACAGGAGAGATGAAAAACTGTTTTTT.

This clonotype is labeled medium-sized (0.01 to 0.1%). The CDR3 DNA is TGTGCCAGCCTAGGCGGCTCTAAGGACGAGCAGTACTTC. It encodes CASLGGSKDEQYF. The chain is built from TRBV6-4 and TRBJ2-7, with D unclear. Trimming stripped 8 bases from V and 5 bases from J, with 16 bases between. CDR1 and CDR2 from the germline V gene are MRHNA and SNTAGT. There are 13 residues in the CDR3.

This clonotype was picked up many times. This rearrangement joins TRBV5-6 to TRBJ2-2; D ambiguous. From germline, CDR1 is SGHDT and CDR2 YYEEEE. The CDR3 totals 16 residues. V lost 4 bases and J 7 bases, leaving 20 bases between the germline ends. CDR3 amino acids: CASSPYRQAVGGELFF. The DNA for the CDR3 is TGTGCCAGCAGCCCTTATCGGCAGGCGGTCGGCGGGGAGCTGTTTTTT.

This clonotype was found many times. The gene calls are TRBV3-1 and TRBJ1-1; D not resolved. V gave up 4 bases and J gave up 2 bases, with 11 bases separating them. Looked up from germline, CDR1 is LGHDT and CDR2 is YNNKEL (reference sequence). The CDR3 totals 14 residues. This CDR3 is CASSRSGSNTEAFF. CDR3 DNA sequence: TGTGCCAGCAGCCGCTCCGGATCCAACACTGAAGCTTTCTTT. Looking up the rest from reference TRBV3-1 and TRBJ1-1 gives the full variable domain: DTAVSQTPKYLVTQMGNDKSIKCEQNLGHDTMYWYKQDSKKFLKIMFSYNNKELIINETVPNRFSPKSPDKAHLNLHINSLELGDSAVYFCASSRSGSNTEAFFGQGTRLTVV.

This clonotype occurred many times. The chain couples TRBV5-1 to TRBJ2-5; D is uncertain. This CDR3 has 14 residues. V was trimmed by 0 bases and J by 1 base, leaving 7 bases between them. The germline gives CDR1 SGHRS, CDR2 YFSETQ. The CDR3 loop reads CASSLVSTQETQYF. The DNA for the CDR3 is TGCGCCAGCAGCTTGGTGAGCACCCAAGAGACCCAGTACTTC.

This clonotype ranks as medium-sized. The chain has TRBV15 and TRBJ1-2; tentative D call: TRBD1 (5 bases). Germline V gene sequence: CDR1 LNHNV, CDR2 YYDKDF (reference sequence). The CDR3 spans 14 residues. Deletions cut 0 bases from V and 8 bases from J, with 13 bases between. CDR3 nucleotides: TGTGCCACCAGCAGAGATAGGGACCCTGGGGGCTACACCTTC. Translated, it gives CATSRDRDPGGYTF.